This TCR beta chain was observed in a study of cytomegalovirus exposure and HLA in healthy donors. About this clone itself: The antigen is undetermined.

With 60 Vbeta and 13 Jbeta primers, the PCR was carried out. Clones were sequenced by immunoSEQ multiplex PCR, and TCRdb holds only the in-frame ones, with some missing. The table shows approximately 150,000 clones, with 60% to 80% occurring only once. General study findings and limits: CMV serostatus was the sole immune exposure information available.

V shed 1 base and J shed 9 bases, with 7 bases lying between them. CDR3 length: 13 amino acids. CDR1 SGHDN and CDR2 FVKESK come from the germline V gene. The chain recombines TRBV14 with TRBJ1-6; no clear D gene. The sample comprised PBMCs. The TCR sequence derives from a woman in her twenties or thirties in good health and CMV-seronegative. CDR3 sequence (DNA): TGTGCCAGCAGCCAAGGTTTATCTTCACCCCTCCACTTT. Protein sequence: CASSQGLSSPLHF.